This TCR beta chain came from a study of PD-1 blockade in classical Hodgkin lymphoma (dated by TCRdb to about 2020). With respect to the entire study: Nivolumab dosing was 3 mg/kg intravenously every 2 weeks, continuing until either disease progression or unacceptable toxicity. A peripheral blood immune signature of response to PD-1 blockade in classical Hodgkin lymphoma was defined using TCR beta sequencing and CyTOF. Paper-wide results and their limitations: Trial patients with a complete response had baseline diversity similar to that of newly diagnosed patients, while partial responders and progressors had significantly lower diversity. Patients starting nivolumab less than 1 year after ASCT had lower diversity and were excluded from later analyses to avoid confounding by immune reconstitution. Baseline TCR diversity was reported as lower in newly diagnosed patients than in healthy donors, and lower still in relapsed/refractory patients. The study was limited to a single clinical trial cohort, and causes of repertoire differences, possibly disease activity or prior therapy, remained undefined. A significant rise by C4D1 was seen in CD4+ but not CD8+ TCR diversity (p=0.0027 vs p=0.16), with the rise being most apparent in complete responders (p=0.02).

In regard to this clone: Its specific antigen is unknown. Within one base of it there is no much larger clone, and no base qualities were kept.

Genomic DNA was isolated using the Qiagen DNeasy kit from unsorted PBMCs as well as from negatively selected CD4+ and CD8+ fractions. TCR beta CDR3 regions were amplified by immunoSEQ multiplex PCR using primers annealing to V and J segments. A synthetic immune receptor repertoire was used to minimize amplification bias, and remaining bias was computationally removed after sequencing. From the authors' description of their analysis: Repertoire diversity was quantified as the Shannon entropy index using custom Python scripts. Unsorted, CD4+ and CD8+ repertoires were examined separately, except in combined analyses, for which CD4+ and CD8+ sequences were merged in silico. A clone was considered expanded if an increase in frequency of at least 2-fold after treatment relative to C1D1 was found, and a pseudocount of 0.5 was applied to clones undetected at baseline. Singleton clones were defined as clones with 0 or 1 copy at C1D1, and non-singleton clones were defined as clones with 2 or more copies. Clones expanded in unsorted samples were assigned a CD4+, CD8+ or unknown annotation through matching of protein sequences in sorted samples from the same patient. Wilcoxon tests were applied to paired samples to test diversity changes from C1D1 to C4D1. The table was pulled from immuneACCESS by TCRdb, which kept in-frame rearrangements only. Such tables lose some clones; where checked, under half of the loss comes from unresolved V genes, and the rest has no known cause. For V, J and clone size, that table is used; D and trimming come from the DNA. This sample comprises 9,500 to 12,000 clones, 80% to 90% of them detected only once. In total, the top ten clones hold roughly 29% of the sample.

This sample's time point label indicates: cycle 1 day 1 (C1D1), immediately before nivolumab initiation. Every trial patient had relapsed following autologous stem cell transplantation, and prior brentuximab vedotin exposure was what differed among cohorts A, B and C. A total of under 70 patients with relapsed/refractory classical Hodgkin lymphoma made up the trial cohort, and each patient's best overall response was complete response, partial response or progressive disease. In the multi-cohort phase II CheckMate 205 trial, trial patients received single-agent nivolumab. Best overall response was determined by an independent review committee according to the 2007 International Working Group response criteria. Trial PBMCs were collected just before the start of nivolumab (C1D1) and during therapy at cycle 2 day 1 and cycle 4 day 1. Peripheral blood was collected in 8 mL Vacutainer Cell Preparation Tubes, from which PBMCs were isolated by centrifugation and then cryopreserved.

The sequencing used peripheral blood mononuclear cells (PBMCs), collected at baseline. This TCR was recovered from a human donor with classical Hodgkin lymphoma.

The CDR3 region: CASRTSDRGRIMNTEAFF. The DNA sequence follows: TGTGCCAGCAGGACCTCGGACAGGGGACGAATAATGAACACTGAAGCTTTCTTT. The sequence joins TRBV28 to TRBJ1-1; 9 nucleotides in the junction match TRBD1. The CDR3, from cysteine to phenylalanine, totals 18 residues. The kept DNA is CDR3 alone, 54 bases in frame from the first base. For this chain, trimming is 6 bases at the V end and 0 bases at the J end, and the number of junction bases without a gene match is 14. Sequences MDHEN (CDR1) and SYDVKM (CDR2) are obtained from the germline V gene.